Each of the 20 T cell receptor beta chains below was sequenced from the same sample in a study of T-cell reconstitution after alpha-beta-depleted transplantation in children. During its preparation, the TCRbeta library received unique molecular identifiers. A single record per CDR3 protein comes from TCRdb applying MiXCR to the PCR reads. There are around 370,000 distinct CDR3 sequences in the sample; over 9% occur only once, and approximately 2.3% lies in the top ten. The source was PBMCs from the stem cell graft donor, collected from the stem cell graft. The receptors here all came from a human donor who donated a stem cell graft to a child with acute lymphoblastic leukemia.

This clonotype was counted ten times or more. Written as DNA, the CDR3 is TGTGCCAGCAGCCTCCGACAGGGAGGAGAGACCCAGTACTTC. This encodes CASSLRQGGETQYF. The chain couples TRBV11-1 to TRBJ2-5; the D gene is possibly TRBD1 (7 bases). Germline values: CDR1 SGHAT, CDR2 FQDESV (reference sequence). V lost 5 bases and J 4 bases, leaving 14 bases between the germline ends. This CDR3 contains 14 residues.

This clonotype was found a few times. In nucleotides, the CDR3 is TGTGCCAGCAGCCGAACAGGGTCTGAGCAGTTCTTC. It codes for CASSRTGSEQFF. The rearrangement joins TRBV5-8 to TRBJ2-1, with D maybe TRBD1 (6 bases). Per germline, CDR1 SGHTS and CDR2 YDEGEE. V was cut by 4 bases and J by 9 bases, with 11 bases left in between. The CDR3 is 12 residues long.

This clonotype was seen only a few times. CDR3 in amino acids: CASSYSGQYEQYF. CDR3 DNA: TGTGCCAGCAGTTACTCCGGCCAGTACGAGCAGTACTTC. This rearrangement joins TRBV6-2 or TRBV6-3 to TRBJ2-7; D call uncertain. Germline-derived CDR1 and CDR2 are MNHEY and SVGEGT. This CDR3 has 13 residues. V lost 0 bases and J lost 4, with 7 bases in between.

This clonotype was detected only a few times. CDR3 DNA sequence: TGCGCCAGCAGCTTGAGATTTGCTAGCGGGACTTTGGGAGAGACCCAGTACTTC. It encodes CASSLRFASGTLGETQYF. The V call is TRBV5-1, the J call TRBJ2-5; 9 nucleotides line up with TRBD2. The CDR3 has 18 amino acids. With 1 base clipped from V and 4 bases from J, the junction kept 14 bases outside the gene matches. CDR1 and CDR2 (germline): SGHRS, YFSETQ.

Ten or more counts support this clonotype. J is TRBJ1-1 and V is TRBV15; TRBD1 might be the D (6 bases). CDR3 length: 15 amino acids. Germline V gene lookup returns CDR1 LNHNV and CDR2 YYDKDF (reference sequence). The ends were cut back, 3 bases at V and 5 bases at J, with 16 bases in the middle. The CDR3 region is CATSSGSQGRTEAFF. The CDR3 DNA reads as TGTGCCACCAGCAGTGGGTCCCAGGGGAGGACTGAAGCTTTCTTT.

This clonotype appeared many times. This chain links TRBV6-2 or TRBV6-3 with TRBJ1-1, with D maybe TRBD1 (6 bases). This CDR3 has 14 amino acids. Germline V CDR1 and CDR2: MNHEY, SVGEGT. Trimming cost V 9 bases and J 0 bases, with 14 bases left between them. CDR3 residues: CASIRQEMNTEAFF. Here the CDR3 DNA reads TGTGCCAGTATAAGACAGGAAATGAACACTGAAGCTTTCTTT.

This clonotype was found many times. The genes are TRBV7-9 and TRBJ2-1; 11 nucleotides align to TRBD2. Trimming at V came to 5 bases and at J to 7 bases, leaving 13 bases not matched to a gene. The length of the CDR3 is 17 residues. Germline values: CDR1 SEHNR, CDR2 FQNEAQ (reference sequence). Here the CDR3 DNA reads TGTGCCAGCAGCACGCCGGCTAGCGGGAGGAGGGGGAATGAGCAGTTCTTC. Residues: CASSTPASGRRGNEQFF.

The chain carries TRBV10-3 and TRBJ1-2; 10 bases agree with TRBD1. Germline assignment: CDR1 ENHRY and CDR2 SYGVKD. The trim removed 0 bases at V and 4 bases at J, leaving 2 bases unmatched. The CDR3 consists of 15 residues. The CDR3 DNA reads as TGTGCCATCAGTGAGTCACGGGACAGGGGCTATGGCTACACCTTC. Its translation is CAISESRDRGYGYTF.

This rearrangement joins TRBV4-3 to TRBJ1-3; D ambiguous. This CDR3 contains 15 residues. Trimming pared 3 bases from V and 2 bases from J, leaving 11 bases between. Germline CDR1 reads LGHNA; CDR2 reads YSLEER. This CDR3 reads CASSQAKAPGNTIYF. CDR3 sequence (DNA): TGCGCCAGCAGCCAGGCGAAGGCCCCTGGAAACACCATATATTTT.

The J gene is TRBJ2-7, the V gene TRBV12-3 or TRBV12-4; D uncertain. Trimming left V 4 bases short and J 7 bases short, with 17 bases between. The CDR3 length is 14 residues. The CDR3 here is CASSWSDLLLEQYF. DNA of the CDR3: TGTGCCAGCAGTTGGTCGGACCTTCTCCTGGAGCAGTACTTC.

The DNA for the CDR3 is TGCGCCAGCAGCGAGGACAAACAATCCCACGAGCAGTACTTC. It codes for CASSEDKQSHEQYF. The V call is TRBV5-1, the J call TRBJ2-7; D might be TRBD1 (5 bases). Germline V gene lookup returns CDR1 SGHRS and CDR2 YFSETQ. V shed 4 bases and J shed 5 bases, with 16 bases lying between them. This CDR3 is 14 amino acids long.

This clonotype was seen many times. The chain has TRBV14 and TRBJ1-6; D uncertain. This CDR3 has 13 amino acids. Trimming pared 4 bases from V and 9 bases from J, leaving 10 bases between. Per the germline V gene, CDR1 is SGHDN and CDR2 is FVKESK. CDR3 DNA: TGTGCCAGCAGCCCTTTCGGGAGTTCACCCCTCCACTTT. This encodes CASSPFGSSPLHF.

The chain recombines TRBV20-1 with TRBJ2-7, with no clear D. The CDR3 contains 14 residues. Germline V lookup: CDR1 DFQATT, CDR2 SNEGSKA (reference sequence). V lost 6 bases and J lost 1, with 16 bases in between. For the CDR3, the DNA is TGCAGTGCCCCTTCCCGGATTGATTCCTACGAGCAGTACTTC. Encoded protein: CSAPSRIDSYEQYF.

This clonotype came up many times. This rearrangement joins TRBV6-1 to TRBJ1-1; unclear D gene. CDR3 length: 14 residues. V was shortened by 6 bases and J by 0 bases, with 11 bases between the two germline ends. The germline V gene has CDR1 MNHNS and CDR2 SASEGT. The CDR3 DNA follows: TGTGCCAGCAGCTCCAGCGCTATGAACACTGAAGCTTTCTTT. It yields the protein CASSSSAMNTEAFF.

The rearrangement links TRBV5-1 to TRBJ2-3; a possible D gene is TRBD2 (6 bases). The CDR3 consists of 15 residues. CDR1 is SGHRS and CDR2 is YFSETQ in the germline V gene. V was cut by 0 bases and J by 4 bases, with 12 bases left in between. CDR3 region: CASSLGSRGADTQYF. DNA of the CDR3: TGCGCCAGCAGCTTGGGATCCCGCGGGGCAGATACGCAGTATTTT.

There are many counts of this clonotype. The chain couples TRBV5-1 to TRBJ2-1, with D possibly matching TRBD1 (5 bases). The germline CDR1 and CDR2 sequences are SGHRS and YFSETQ. Trimming cost V 4 bases and J 11 bases, with 10 bases left between them. This CDR3 is built from 11 residues. The chain's CDR3 is CASSPDTKQFF. The CDR3 nucleotides read TGCGCCAGCAGCCCGGACACAAAGCAGTTCTTC.

This clonotype was counted a single time. The rearrangement uses TRBV30 and TRBJ2-1, with D unclear. V lost 1 base to trimming and J lost 1 base, with 8 bases between them. The CDR3 consists of 14 residues. Germline V gene lookup returns CDR1 GTSNPN and CDR2 SVGIG (reference sequence). The CDR3 spells CAWSAGISYNEQFF. DNA for the CDR3: TGTGCCTGGAGTGCGGGTATTTCCTACAATGAGCAGTTCTTC.

This chain links TRBV18 with TRBJ2-5; D gene uncertain. Looked up from germline, CDR1 is KGHSH and CDR2 is LQKENI. Between the trimmed V and J ends, which lost 1 base and 5 bases, there was a span of 5 bases. There are 12 residues in the CDR3. CDR3 sequence: CASSPRKETQYF. The CDR3 region has the DNA TGTGCCAGCTCACCACGAAAGGAGACCCAGTACTTC.

The chain uses TRBV27 and TRBJ2-7, with unresolved D. In germline, CDR1 is MNHEY, CDR2 SMNVEV (reference sequence). V lost 2 bases, J lost 7 bases, and 18 bases lay in between. The CDR3 has 15 amino acids. CDR3 loop: CASSLNLAGIGEQYF. In nucleotides, the CDR3 is TGTGCCAGCAGTTTAAACCTCGCCGGCATCGGGGAGCAGTACTTC.

The chain carries TRBV7-9 and TRBJ1-3, with no clear D. Germline V gene lookup returns CDR1 SEHNR and CDR2 FQNEAQ (reference sequence). V dropped 1 base and J dropped 2 bases, with 6 bases sitting between them. CDR3 length: 14 amino acids. In DNA, the CDR3 is TGTGCCAGCAGCTTAGAAGCAGCTGGAAACACCATATATTTT. It specifies CASSLEAAGNTIYF. Complete variable domain (other parts from reference TRBV7-9 and TRBJ1-3): DTGVSQNPRHKITKRGQNVTFRCDPISEHNRLYWYRQTLGQGPEFLTYFQNEAQLEKSRLLSDRFSAERPKGSFSTLEIQRTEQGDSAMYLCASSLEAAGNTIYFGEGSWLTVV.